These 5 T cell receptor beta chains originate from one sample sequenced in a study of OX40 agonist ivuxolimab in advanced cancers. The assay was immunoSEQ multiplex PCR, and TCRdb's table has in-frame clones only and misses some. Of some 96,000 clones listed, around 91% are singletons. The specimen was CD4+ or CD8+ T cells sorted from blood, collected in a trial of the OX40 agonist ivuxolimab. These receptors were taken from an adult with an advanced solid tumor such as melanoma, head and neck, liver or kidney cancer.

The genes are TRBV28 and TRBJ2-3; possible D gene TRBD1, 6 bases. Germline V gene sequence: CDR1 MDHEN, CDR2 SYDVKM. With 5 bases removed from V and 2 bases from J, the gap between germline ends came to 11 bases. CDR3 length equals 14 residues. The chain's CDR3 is CASSRDTTTDTQYF. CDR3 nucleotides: TGTGCCAGCAGTAGGGACACTACCACAGATACGCAGTATTTT.

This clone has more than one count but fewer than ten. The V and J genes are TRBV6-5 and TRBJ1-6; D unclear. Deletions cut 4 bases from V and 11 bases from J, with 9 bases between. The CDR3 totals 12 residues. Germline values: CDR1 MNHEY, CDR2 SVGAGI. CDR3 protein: CASSFGGAPLHF. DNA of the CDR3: TGTGCCAGCAGTTTCGGTGGCGCACCCCTCCACTTT.

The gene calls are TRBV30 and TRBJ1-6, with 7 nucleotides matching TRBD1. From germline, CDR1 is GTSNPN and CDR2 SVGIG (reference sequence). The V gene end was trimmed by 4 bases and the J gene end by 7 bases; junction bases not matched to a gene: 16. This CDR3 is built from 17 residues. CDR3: CAWTPSGLGQYNSPLHF. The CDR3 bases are TGTGCCTGGACACCATCCGGCCTGGGACAGTACAATTCACCCCTCCACTTT.

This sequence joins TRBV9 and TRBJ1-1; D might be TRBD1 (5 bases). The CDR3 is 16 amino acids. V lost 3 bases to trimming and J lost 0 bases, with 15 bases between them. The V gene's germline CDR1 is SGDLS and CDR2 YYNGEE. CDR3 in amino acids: CASSENPGRMNTEAFF. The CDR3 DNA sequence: TGTGCCAGCAGCGAGAACCCGGGACGCATGAACACTGAAGCTTTCTTT.

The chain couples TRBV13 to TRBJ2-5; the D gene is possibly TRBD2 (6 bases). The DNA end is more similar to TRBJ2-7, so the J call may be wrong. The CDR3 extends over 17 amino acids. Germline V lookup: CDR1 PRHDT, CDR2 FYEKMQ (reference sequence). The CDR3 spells CASSLGRSSGKGYEQYF. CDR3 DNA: TGTGCCAGCAGCTTAGGACGAAGTAGCGGTAAAGGCTACGAGCAGTACTTC.